These 30 T cell receptor beta chains were sequenced from one sample in a study of response to subunit inactivated influenza vaccine. TCRdb used MiXCR to reprocess the RT-PCR reads, holding one entry per CDR3 protein. This table has fewer than 250,000 distinct CDR3 sequences, roughly 14% appearing once. The input for sequencing was CD8+ T cells sorted from PBMCs, taken roughly 5 days after vaccination. The origin of the receptors is a man aged 50-60 years who received an inactivated influenza vaccine.

This clonotype was found a few times. The V call is TRBV9, the J call TRBJ2-1, with TRBD2 matching over 13 bases. This CDR3 spans 18 amino acids. Germline CDR1 and CDR2: SGDLS and YYNGEE. With 3 bases clipped from V and 7 bases from J, the junction kept 13 bases outside the gene matches. The CDR3 spells CASSASGTSGIGWNEQFF. DNA of the CDR3: TGTGCCAGCAGCGCCTCCGGGACTAGCGGGATAGGTTGGAATGAGCAGTTCTTC.

This clonotype was seen only a few times. CDR3 DNA sequence: TGTGCCAGCAGCCAAGGGGTTACAGGGGGCCAAGAGACCCAGTACTTC. Amino acids: CASSQGVTGGQETQYF. V is TRBV3-1 and J is TRBJ2-5; TRBD1 matches 8 bases. Looked up from germline, CDR1 is LGHDT and CDR2 is YNNKEL (reference sequence). The CDR3 runs 16 residues. Trimming removed 1 base from V and 1 base from J; junction bases left unmatched: 5.

This clonotype was counted between two and nine times. The V gene is TRBV7-8, the J gene TRBJ1-5; D possibly corresponds to TRBD1 (5 bases). The CDR3 covers 15 residues. Germline values: CDR1 SGHVS, CDR2 FQNEAQ. Trimming left V 5 bases short and J 3 bases short, with 14 bases between. CDR3 region: CASSPGPGFNQPQHF. The DNA for the CDR3 is TGTGCCAGCAGCCCAGGGCCAGGGTTCAATCAGCCCCAGCATTTT.

In this sample, this clonotype turned up a few times. The chain uses TRBV10-3 and TRBJ2-7, with 10 bases aligning to TRBD1. V dropped 10 bases and J dropped 6; count of bases not matched to a gene: 12. CDR1 ENHRY and CDR2 SYGVKD come from the germline V gene. The CDR3 loop spans 14 amino acids. The chain's CDR3 is CATIPGQGIREQYF. Written as DNA, the CDR3 is TGTGCCACCATTCCGGGACAGGGGATCCGCGAGCAGTACTTC.

This clonotype was observed a handful of times. The chain joins TRBV20-1 to TRBJ2-5; no definite D call. There are 12 residues in the CDR3. Germline CDR1 and CDR2: DFQATT and SNEGSKA (reference sequence). Trimming shortened V by 3 bases and J by 2 bases, and 7 bases separated the two germline ends. The CDR3 protein is CSASNPQETQYF. The CDR3 nucleotides are TGCAGTGCTAGTAATCCTCAAGAGACCCAGTACTTC.

Many counts were recorded for this clonotype. The chain employs TRBV7-6 and TRBJ2-1, with 10 bases matching TRBD2. CDR3 size: 19 residues. The germline V gene encodes CDR1 SGHVS and CDR2 FNYEAQ. V lost 5 bases, J lost 0 bases, and 13 bases stayed unmatched. The CDR3 DNA is TGTGCCAGCAGCGCGGGTCCTAGCGGGAGATCCAGCTCCTACAATGAGCAGTTCTTC. This sequence encodes CASSAGPSGRSSSYNEQFF.

The chain recombines TRBV7-6 with TRBJ2-5; 10 bases are shared with TRBD2. Germline CDR1 reads SGHVS; CDR2 reads FNYEAQ. This CDR3 spans 17 amino acids. With 0 bases clipped from V and 6 bases from J, the junction kept 10 bases outside the gene matches. CDR3 sequence reads: CASSLAREIAGGKTQYF. CDR3 sequence (DNA): TGTGCCAGCAGCTTAGCGCGGGAGATAGCGGGAGGAAAGACCCAGTACTTC. The whole variable domain, remainder taken from reference TRBV7-6 and TRBJ2-5, is GAGVSQSPRYKVTKRGQDVALRCDPISGHVSLYWYRQALGQGPEFLTYFNYEAQQDKSGLPNDRFSAERPEGSISTLTIQRTEQRDSAMYRCASSLAREIAGGKTQYFGPGTRLLVL.

This clonotype was seen ten or more times. The chain has TRBV12-3 or TRBV12-4 and TRBJ2-7; 9 positions agree with TRBD1. This CDR3 spans 13 amino acids. J lost 3 bases, V lost 5 bases, and 2 bases had no gene match. CDR3 in DNA: TGTGCCAGCAGTCCGGGACAGGGCTACGAGCAGTACTTC. Translation: CASSPGQGYEQYF.

This clonotype has only a few counts. The chain's CDR3 is CASSPGQEIYNEQFF. The CDR3 region has the DNA TGTGCCAGCTCACCAGGGCAGGAAATATACAATGAGCAGTTCTTC. The rearrangement uses TRBV18 and TRBJ2-1, with D hard to call. V dropped 2 bases and J dropped 4 bases, with 12 bases sitting between them. The germline CDR1 and CDR2 sequences are KGHSH and LQKENI. The CDR3 spans 15 residues.

The chain carries TRBV11-2 and TRBJ2-2; possible D gene TRBD2, 5 bases. Between the trimmed V and J ends, which lost 4 bases and 0 bases, there was a span of 15 bases. The germline gives CDR1 SGHAT, CDR2 FQNNGV. CDR3 length equals 17 residues. For the CDR3, the DNA is TGTGCCAGCAGCTCCTATCCCGGGGAGACGAACACCGGGGAGCTGTTTTTT. Translated, it gives CASSSYPGETNTGELFF.

The chain has TRBV14 and TRBJ2-1, with 8 bases fitting TRBD2. The CDR3 contains 17 residues. V shed 0 bases and J 2 bases; nucleotides not matched to a gene: 6. The V gene's germline CDR1 is SGHDN and CDR2 FVKESK. The CDR3 here is CASSQDELAETYNEQFF. The CDR3, as DNA: TGTGCCAGCAGCCAAGATGAACTAGCGGAGACCTACAATGAGCAGTTCTTC.

This clonotype was counted between two and nine times. The J gene is TRBJ1-2, the V gene TRBV19; D is unclear. V lost 6 bases to trimming and J lost 4 bases, with 12 bases between them. CDR3 size: 13 residues. Germline assignment: CDR1 LNHDA and CDR2 SQIVND (reference sequence). CDR3 loop: CASSETRIYGYTF. Written as DNA, the CDR3 is TGTGCCAGTAGCGAAACCCGGATCTATGGCTACACCTTC.

The chain couples TRBV9 to TRBJ2-7, with 12 bases identical to TRBD2. Germline CDR1 SGDLS, CDR2 YYNGEE. Trimming cost V 0 bases and J 2 bases; bases outside gene matches: 15. CDR3 length equals 20 residues. This CDR3 is CASSVAPVPGLAGGTYEQYF. In DNA form, the CDR3 reads TGTGCCAGCAGCGTAGCCCCAGTGCCGGGACTAGCGGGCGGAACCTACGAGCAGTACTTC.

This clonotype was seen a few times. The chain couples TRBV7-8 to TRBJ2-7; TRBD1 aligns across 8 bases. The junction had 10 bases not matched to a gene; V was cut back by 0 bases and J by 0 bases. The length of the CDR3 is 18 residues. Looked up from germline, CDR1 is SGHVS and CDR2 is FQNEAQ. In nucleotides, the CDR3 is TGTGCCAGCAGCTTAGCAATGAGGGACAGGACAGTCTCCTACGAGCAGTACTTC. Translated: CASSLAMRDRTVSYEQYF.

The chain is built from TRBV4-3 and TRBJ1-6; D unresolved. This CDR3 has 18 residues. Germline loops: CDR1 LGHNA, CDR2 YSLEER. With 4 bases removed from V and 0 bases from J, the gap between germline ends came to 16 bases. Here the CDR3 reads CASSLRESSSSYNSPLHF. DNA of the CDR3: TGCGCCAGCAGCCTCCGGGAGTCTAGCAGCTCCTATAATTCACCCCTCCACTTT.

The chain recombines TRBV11-2 with TRBJ2-2, with D possibly matching TRBD1 (6 bases). Trimming removed 6 bases from V and 5 bases from J, with 13 bases in between. CDR1 and CDR2 from the germline V gene are SGHAT and FQNNGV. The CDR3 totals 14 residues. CDR3: CASSSRGHTGELFF. The DNA for the CDR3 is TGTGCCAGCAGTTCTCGGGGACATACCGGGGAGCTGTTTTTT.

This clonotype was seen a handful of times. V gene TRBV15 combines with J gene TRBJ2-1; D remains unclear. The CDR3 is 16 residues long. V lost 4 bases and J lost 6, with 19 bases in between. Germline CDR1 LNHNV, CDR2 YYDKDF (reference sequence). For the CDR3, the DNA is TGTGCCACCAGCACCTACCCACTGGGCCCGGGCAATGAGCAGTTCTTC. Translation gives CATSTYPLGPGNEQFF.

The chain carries TRBV4-3 and TRBJ1-5; 9 bases line up with TRBD1. This CDR3 is built from 17 residues. The germline V gene has CDR1 LGHNA and CDR2 YSLEER. V trimming: 0 bases; J trimming: 6 bases; junction bases outside the gene matches: 9. CDR3 residues: CASSQDIDRGYGQPQHF. CDR3 sequence (DNA): TGCGCCAGCAGCCAAGATATTGACAGGGGGTACGGTCAGCCCCAGCATTTT.

V is TRBV2 and J is TRBJ2-7, with D hard to call. The V end was cut by 7 bases, the J end by 3 bases, with 10 bases between. The CDR3 spans 12 residues. The germline V gene has CDR1 SNHLY and CDR2 FYNNEI. DNA for the CDR3: TGTGCCAGCATACACACAGTCTACGAGCAGTACTTC. It yields the protein CASIHTVYEQYF.

Many counts were recorded for this clonotype. The chain links TRBV12-3 or TRBV12-4 to TRBJ2-3; TRBD2 agrees at 7 bases. Trimming took 5 bases from V and 0 from J; bases not matched to a gene: 8. The CDR3 spans 16 residues. In DNA form, the CDR3 reads TGTGCCAGCAGTCCTAGGGAGGGGTTAAGCACAGATACGCAGTATTTT. Translation gives CASSPREGLSTDTQYF.

The chain has TRBV2 and TRBJ2-2; D is possibly TRBD1 (6 bases). Trimming shortened V by 7 bases and J by 3 bases, and 9 bases separated the two germline ends. This CDR3 is built from 13 residues. Germline V gene lookup returns CDR1 SNHLY and CDR2 FYNNEI. CDR3 residues: CASNGQHTGELFF. CDR3 sequence (DNA): TGTGCCAGCAACGGACAGCACACCGGGGAGCTGTTTTTT.

This clonotype showed up many times. This CDR3 is CASSQDPLLNSGANVLTF. The CDR3 DNA reads TGCGCCAGCAGCCAAGATCCTCTCCTAAACTCTGGGGCCAACGTCCTGACTTTC. V gene TRBV4-1 combines with J gene TRBJ2-6; D is unresolved. Trimming stripped 0 bases from V and 0 bases from J, with 12 bases between. Germline values: CDR1 MGHRA, CDR2 YSYEKL. This CDR3 region has 18 residues.

This sequence joins TRBV12-3 or TRBV12-4 and TRBJ2-1; D ambiguous. This CDR3 spans 14 amino acids. V was cut by 6 bases and J by 5 bases, with 14 bases left in between. CDR3 residues: CASSWVPIHNEQFF. The DNA of the CDR3 is TGTGCCAGCAGCTGGGTCCCGATCCACAATGAGCAGTTCTTC.

In its sample, this clonotype was seen a few times. A read error may produce the germline difference seen at one junction end. This sequence joins TRBV6-2 or TRBV6-3 and TRBJ2-7; D uncertain. The CDR3 runs to 12 residues. Germline assignment: CDR1 MNHEY and CDR2 SVGEGT. CDR3 sequence: CASSYGPYEQYF. In nucleotides, the CDR3 is TGTGCCAGCAGTTACGGGCCCTATGAGCAGTACTTC.

The gene calls are TRBV7-8 and TRBJ2-5; possibly TRBD1 for D (6 bases). Trimming cost V 1 base and J 0 bases, with 9 bases left between them. Germline V gives CDR1 SGHVS, CDR2 FQNEAQ. The CDR3 covers 15 residues. DNA for the CDR3: TGTGCCAGCAGCTTAGATCAGGGGTACCAAGAGACCCAGTACTTC. Its protein is CASSLDQGYQETQYF. Looking up the rest from reference TRBV7-8 and TRBJ2-5 gives the full variable domain: GAGVSQSPRYKVAKRGQDVALRCDPISGHVSLFWYQQALGQGPEFLTYFQNEAQLDKSGLPSDRFFAERPEGSVSTLKIQRTQQEDSAVYLCASSLDQGYQETQYFGPGTRLLVL.

The sample holds many counts of this clonotype. The CDR3 DNA sequence: TGTGCCTCTACTCCCGGGACTGGCTCCTACGAGCAGTACTTC. Translated, it gives CASTPGTGSYEQYF. The V gene is TRBV5-6, the J gene TRBJ2-7, with D tentatively TRBD2 (6 bases). There are 14 residues in the CDR3. Germline V gene sequence: CDR1 SGHDT, CDR2 YYEEEE. Trimming removed 10 bases from V and 0 bases from J, with 17 bases in between. The full variable domain, with the rest looked up from reference TRBV5-6 and TRBJ2-7, is DAGVTQSPTHLIKTRGQQVTLRCSPKSGHDTVSWYQQALGQGPQFIFQYYEEEERQRGNFPDRFSGHQFPNYSSELNVNALLLGDSALYLCASTPGTGSYEQYFGPGTRLTVT.

The chain is built from TRBV7-2 and TRBJ2-3; D call uncertain. Germline CDR1 reads SGHTA; CDR2 reads FQGNSA. The length of the CDR3 is 12 residues. Deletions cut 3 bases from V and 11 bases from J, with 12 bases between. This chain's CDR3 is CASSLLDVGQYF. CDR3 nucleotides: TGTGCCAGCAGCTTGCTAGACGTCGGGCAGTATTTT.

This clonotype was detected only a few times. This chain links TRBV5-1 with TRBJ2-3; D may be TRBD2 (7 bases). The ends were cut back, 3 bases at V and 6 bases at J, with 17 bases in the middle. This CDR3 region has 15 residues. Germline V lookup: CDR1 SGHRS, CDR2 YFSETQ. Here the CDR3 DNA reads TGCGCCAGCAGCTCCGTCGGTAGGGGGGGGGATACGCAGTATTTT. Its translation: CASSSVGRGGDTQYF.

The V and J genes are TRBV27 and TRBJ2-1; possible D gene TRBD2, 5 bases. Looked up from germline, CDR1 is MNHEY and CDR2 is SMNVEV (reference sequence). This CDR3 region has 14 residues. The V end was cut by 5 bases, the J end by 2 bases, with 10 bases between. CDR3 amino acids: CASSPLSAYNEQFF. The DNA of the CDR3 is TGTGCCAGCAGTCCCCTTAGCGCCTACAATGAGCAGTTCTTC.

The chain is built from TRBV6-5 and TRBJ2-2, with D possibly called TRBD1 or TRBD2 (6 bases each). V was pared by 2 bases and J by 5 bases, with 12 bases between. The CDR3 runs to 15 residues. CDR1 and CDR2 (germline): MNHEY, SVGAGI. CDR3 DNA sequence: TGTGCCAGCAGTTACGACGGGGGCTGGACCGGGGAGCTGTTTTTT. Protein sequence: CASSYDGGWTGELFF.